One sample yielded the 13 T cell receptor beta chains listed below, sequenced in a study of blood T cell repertoires in COVID-19. The table came from immunoSEQ multiplex PCR; TCRdb's copy has only in-frame clones and leaves some out. The sample has over 45,000 clones, roughly 78% seen once. Sequencing input: peripheral blood. These receptors were collected from a woman over 75 with acute or convalescent COVID-19.

This chain connects TRBV20-1 to TRBJ2-7; no clear D gene. The CDR3 consists of 10 residues. Trimming left V 7 bases short and J 6 bases short, with 10 bases between. Per germline, CDR1 DFQATT and CDR2 SNEGSKA (reference sequence). This CDR3 is CSVSSGEQYF. The CDR3 DNA sequence: TGCAGTGTGAGCTCAGGCGAGCAGTACTTC.

CDR3 region: CASRGLPGQGYGYTF. The CDR3 nucleotides read TGTGCCAGCAGGGGTCTCCCGGGACAGGGCTATGGCTACACCTTC. The rearrangement uses TRBV28 and TRBJ1-2; 9 bases align to TRBD1. The CDR3 totals 15 residues. Trimming took 6 bases from V and 4 from J; bases not matched to a gene: 9. Germline-derived CDR1 and CDR2 are MDHEN and SYDVKM.

The chain employs TRBV7-9 and TRBJ2-5, with D maybe TRBD2 (6 bases). Germline V CDR1 and CDR2: SEHNR, FQNEAQ (reference sequence). Trimming took off 4 bases at V and 1 base at J, with 16 bases between the two ends. CDR3 length equals 16 residues. Here the CDR3 DNA reads TGTGCCAGCAGCTCCGGGCACCGCGGGGCCCAAGAGACCCAGTACTTC. As protein: CASSSGHRGAQETQYF.

The CDR3: CASSQDTLPNAYEQYF. The CDR3 DNA reads as TGTGCCAGCAGCCAAGATACACTACCCAATGCCTACGAGCAGTACTTC. The genes are TRBV3-1 (or the pseudogene TRBV3-2) and TRBJ2-7, with no clear D. V dropped 0 bases and J dropped 2 bases, with 14 bases sitting between them. Germline CDR1 and CDR2: LGHDT and YNNKEL (reference sequence). This CDR3 is 16 amino acids long.

This clone was detected only a few times. CDR3 sequence reads: CASSYGASGVEKGNEQFF. The DNA of the CDR3 is TGCGCCAGCAGCTATGGGGCTAGCGGGGTGGAAAAGGGCAATGAGCAGTTCTTC. The chain combines TRBV4-1 with TRBJ2-1; 9 nucleotides agree with TRBD2. CDR3 length equals 18 residues. With V trimmed by 5 bases and J by 6 bases, 17 bases remained unmatched. The germline gives CDR1 MGHRA, CDR2 YSYEKL.

In this sample, this clone turned up many times. V and J are TRBV6-4 and TRBJ2-2; weak D call: TRBD2 (5 bases). Trimming stripped 5 bases from V and 1 base from J, with 11 bases between. Germline lookup yields CDR1 MRHNA and CDR2 SNTAGT. The CDR3 contains 15 residues. CDR3: CASSPRGVNTGELFF. The CDR3 DNA reads TGTGCCAGCAGTCCCCGGGGAGTGAACACCGGGGAGCTGTTTTTT.

The V gene is TRBV11-2, the J gene TRBJ2-7; D not certain. CDR1 is SGHAT and CDR2 is FQNNGV in the germline V gene. CDR3 length: 11 residues. The V and J ends lost 4 bases and 2 bases respectively, with 3 bases between them. The DNA of the CDR3 is TGTGCCAGCAGCTCGGCCTACGAGCAGTACTTC. This sequence encodes CASSSAYEQYF.

The gene calls are TRBV19 and TRBJ1-2, with a tentative D call TRBD1 (6 bases). With 4 bases removed from V and 4 bases from J, the gap between germline ends came to 13 bases. The CDR3 loop spans 14 amino acids. Per the germline V gene, CDR1 is LNHDA and CDR2 is SQIVND (reference sequence). CDR3 DNA: TGTGCCAGTAGTACGACAGGTATACTCTATGGCTACACCTTC. Translation gives CASSTTGILYGYTF.

The chain joins TRBV19 to TRBJ2-1, with D perhaps TRBD1 (5 bases). From germline, CDR1 is LNHDA and CDR2 SQIVND (reference sequence). V shed 8 bases and J shed 4 bases, with 12 bases lying between them. The CDR3 runs 13 residues. The CDR3 region is CASRQKPYNEQFF. The CDR3 bases are TGTGCCAGTCGACAGAAACCTTACAATGAGCAGTTCTTC. Full variable domain (remainder filled in from reference TRBV19 and TRBJ2-1): DGGITQSPKYLFRKEGQNVTLSCEQNLNHDAMYWYRQDPGQGLRLIYYSQIVNDFQKGDIAEGYSVSREKKESFPLTVTSAQKNPTAFYLCASRQKPYNEQFFGPGTRLTVL.

This clone was seen once. The sample contains more than one DNA sequence encoding this CDR3. The chain carries TRBV28 and TRBJ1-5; 9 bases match TRBD1. With 5 bases clipped from V and 0 bases from J, the junction kept 2 bases outside the gene matches. The CDR3 length is 15 residues. Germline V CDR1 and CDR2: MDHEN, SYDVKM. CDR3 sequence: CASSRTGASNQPQHF. The CDR3 DNA follows: TGTGCCAGCAGTCGGACAGGGGCTAGCAATCAGCCCCAGCATTTT. The whole variable domain, filled in from reference TRBV28 and TRBJ1-5, reads DVKVTQSSRYLVKRTGEKVFLECVQDMDHENMFWYRQDPGLGLRLIYFSYDVKMKEKGDIPEGYSVSREKKERFSLILESASTNQTSMYLCASSRTGASNQPQHFGDGTRLSIL.

The gene calls are TRBV28 and TRBJ2-3, with D hard to call. This CDR3 has 15 residues. V gave up 7 bases and J gave up 2 bases, with 16 bases separating them. The germline V gene has CDR1 MDHEN and CDR2 SYDVKM. CDR3 sequence reads: CASIPRIGNTDTQYF. The DNA of the CDR3 is TGTGCCAGCATCCCGAGGATCGGAAACACAGATACGCAGTATTTT.

The chain has TRBV5-1 and TRBJ2-3; 8 nucleotides line up with TRBD2. In germline, CDR1 is SGHRS, CDR2 YFSETQ. The junction had 6 bases not matched to a gene; V was cut back by 0 bases and J by 0 bases. CDR3 size: 17 residues. The CDR3 spells CASSLGAGATSTDTQYF. CDR3 sequence (DNA): TGCGCCAGCAGCTTGGGAGCGGGGGCCACTAGCACAGATACGCAGTATTTT. The variable domain in full, completed from reference TRBV5-1 and TRBJ2-3, reads KAGVTQTPRYLIKTRGQQVTLSCSPISGHRSVSWYQQTPGQGLQFLFEYFSETQRNKGNFPGRFSGRQFSNSRSEMNVSTLELGDSALYLCASSLGAGATSTDTQYFGPGTRLTVL.

Only one count was recorded for this clone. This chain links TRBV12-5 with TRBJ2-2, with D unresolved. Germline V CDR1 and CDR2: LGHNT, FRNRAP. The CDR3 is 14 residues long. V was pared by 0 bases and J by 5 bases, with 7 bases between. The DNA of the CDR3 is TGTGCTAGTGGTTTGGTATCCGTTACCGGGGAGCTGTTTTTT. This gives the protein CASGLVSVTGELFF.